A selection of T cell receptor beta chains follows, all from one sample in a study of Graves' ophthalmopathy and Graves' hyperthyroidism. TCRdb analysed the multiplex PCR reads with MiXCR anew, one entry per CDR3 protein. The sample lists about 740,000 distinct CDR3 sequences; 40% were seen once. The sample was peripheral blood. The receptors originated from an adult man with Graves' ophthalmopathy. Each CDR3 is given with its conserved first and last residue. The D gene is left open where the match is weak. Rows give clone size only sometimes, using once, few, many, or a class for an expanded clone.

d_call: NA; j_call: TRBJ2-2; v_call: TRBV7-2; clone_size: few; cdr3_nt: TGTGCCAGCACCATAGCGGAGGGGGTCGGGGAGCTGTTTTTT; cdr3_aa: CASTIAEGVGELFF
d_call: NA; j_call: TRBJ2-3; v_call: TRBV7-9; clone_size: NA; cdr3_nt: TGTGCCAGCAGCCAAAGGACCCCGAGCACAGATACGCAGTATTTT; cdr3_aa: CASSQRTPSTDTQYF
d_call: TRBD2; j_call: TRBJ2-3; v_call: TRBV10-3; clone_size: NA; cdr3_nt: TGTGCCATCAGTAGAGGACTAGCGGGAGAAGATACGCAGTATTTT; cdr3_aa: CAISRGLAGEDTQYF
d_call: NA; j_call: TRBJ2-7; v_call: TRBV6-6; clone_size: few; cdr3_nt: TGTGCCAGCAGTTACTCGATCCACGAGCAGTACTTC; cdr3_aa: CASSYSIHEQYF
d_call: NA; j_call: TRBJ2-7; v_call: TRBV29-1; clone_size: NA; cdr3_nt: TGCAGCAGTGAAGCGCTCGACAGCACCTACGAGCAGTACTTC; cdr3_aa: CSSEALDSTYEQYF
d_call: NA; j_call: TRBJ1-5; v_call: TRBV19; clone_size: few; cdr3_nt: TGTGCCAGCAGCTACCGAACCGGGCCCAATCAGCCCCAGCATTTT; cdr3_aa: CASSYRTGPNQPQHF
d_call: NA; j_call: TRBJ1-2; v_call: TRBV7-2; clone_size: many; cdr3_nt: TGTGCCAGCAGCTTTAGTTGGGGGGGACGGGATGGCTACACCTTC; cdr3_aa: CASSFSWGGRDGYTF
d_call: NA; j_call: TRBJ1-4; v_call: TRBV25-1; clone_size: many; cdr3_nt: TGTGCCAGCAGTGATACCAGGGTGGCGGCTAATGAAAAACTGTTTTTT; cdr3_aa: CASSDTRVAANEKLFF
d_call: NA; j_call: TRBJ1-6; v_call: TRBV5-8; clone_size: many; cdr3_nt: TGTGCCAGCAGCTTAGACAGCTTGAATTCACCCCTCCACTTT; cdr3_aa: CASSLDSLNSPLHF
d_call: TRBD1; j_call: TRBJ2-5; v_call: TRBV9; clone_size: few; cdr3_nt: TGTGCCAGCAGCGTGGGGACAGGGAAAGAGACCCAGTACTTC; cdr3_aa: CASSVGTGKETQYF
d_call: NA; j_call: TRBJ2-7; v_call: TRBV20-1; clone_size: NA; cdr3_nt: TGCAGTGCTATAGCCGGTTCCTACGAGCAGTACTTC; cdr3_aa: CSAIAGSYEQYF
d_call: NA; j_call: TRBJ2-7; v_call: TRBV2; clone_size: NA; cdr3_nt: TGTGCCAGCAGTTTGATGTTCTCCTACGAGCAGTACTTC; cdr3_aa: CASSLMFSYEQYF
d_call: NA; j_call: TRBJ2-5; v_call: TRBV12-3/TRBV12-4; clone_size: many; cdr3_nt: TGTGCCAGCAGCGCTAGTCGTCTAGAGACCCAGTACTTC; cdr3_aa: CASSASRLETQYF
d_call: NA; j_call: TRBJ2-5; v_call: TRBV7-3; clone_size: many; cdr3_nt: TGTGCCAGCAGCGCAATACTGACCACTTACGCCACCCAGTACTTC; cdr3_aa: CASSAILTTYATQYF
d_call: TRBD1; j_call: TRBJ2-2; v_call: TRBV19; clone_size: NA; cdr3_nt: TGTGCCAGTTGGGACAGGAAGAACACCGGGGAGCTGTTTTTT; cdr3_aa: CASWDRKNTGELFF
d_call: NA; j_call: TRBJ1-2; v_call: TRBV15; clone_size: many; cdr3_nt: TGTGCCACCAGCAGAGGATGGGACTCCCCTTTCGGCTACACCTTC; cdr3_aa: CATSRGWDSPFGYTF
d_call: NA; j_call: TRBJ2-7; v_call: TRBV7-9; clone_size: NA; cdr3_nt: TGTGCCAGCAGTCAGCGGATCTACGAGCAGTACTTC; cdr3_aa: CASSQRIYEQYF
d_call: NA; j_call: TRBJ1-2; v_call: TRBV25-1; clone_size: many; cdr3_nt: TGTGCCAGCAGTGAAAGGGGTAACTATGGCTACACCTTC; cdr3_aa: CASSERGNYGYTF
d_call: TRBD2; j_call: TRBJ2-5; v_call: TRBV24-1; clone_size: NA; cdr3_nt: TGTGCCACCAGTGACCGGGGGGGGGCACAAGAGACCCAGTACTTC; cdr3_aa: CATSDRGGAQETQYF
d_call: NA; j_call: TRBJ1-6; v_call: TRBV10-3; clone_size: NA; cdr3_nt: TGTGCCATCCGGGATGCGGGCAACTCACCCCTCCACTTT; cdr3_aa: CAIRDAGNSPLHF
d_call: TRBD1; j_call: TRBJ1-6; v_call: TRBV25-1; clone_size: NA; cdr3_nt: TGTGCCAGCAGCTTGGACAGGCGGAGCTCCTATAATTCACCCCTCCACTTT; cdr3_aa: CASSLDRRSSYNSPLHF
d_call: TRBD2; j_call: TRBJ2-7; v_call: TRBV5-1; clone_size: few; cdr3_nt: TGCGCCAGCAGCTTGAGTGGTAGCGGGAACGAGCAGTACTTC; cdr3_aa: CASSLSGSGNEQYF
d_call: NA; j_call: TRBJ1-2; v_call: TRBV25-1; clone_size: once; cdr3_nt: TGTGCCAGCAATGAAACTCTGAGCTACACCTTC; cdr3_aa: CASNETLSYTF
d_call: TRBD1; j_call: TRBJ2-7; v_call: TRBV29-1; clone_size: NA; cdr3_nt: TGTGCCTGGGACAGGTCCGCCGCCTACGAGCAGTACTTC; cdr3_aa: CAWDRSAAYEQYF
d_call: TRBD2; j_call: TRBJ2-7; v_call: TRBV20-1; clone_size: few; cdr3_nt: TGCAGTGCTAGAAGGACTAGCGGGAGTTACGAGCAGTACTTC; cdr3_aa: CSARRTSGSYEQYF
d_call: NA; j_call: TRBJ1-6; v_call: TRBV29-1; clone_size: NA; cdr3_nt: TGCAGCGTTGGGGGACTTTCACCCCTCCACTTT; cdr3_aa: CSVGGLSPLHF
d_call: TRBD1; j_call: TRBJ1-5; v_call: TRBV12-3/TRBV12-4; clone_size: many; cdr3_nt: TGTGCCAGCAGCCGAGGACAGGGTGTAAGCAATCAGCCCCAGCATTTT; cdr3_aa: CASSRGQGVSNQPQHF
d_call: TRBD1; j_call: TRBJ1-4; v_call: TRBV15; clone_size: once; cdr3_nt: TGTGCCACCAGCAGACCGGGACAGGGTCCACCAACTAATGAAAAACTGTTTTTT; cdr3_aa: CATSRPGQGPPTNEKLFF
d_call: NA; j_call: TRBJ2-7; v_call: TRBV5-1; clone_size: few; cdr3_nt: TGCGCCAGCATCTCCGACAGTCGCCACGAGCAGTACTTC; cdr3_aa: CASISDSRHEQYF
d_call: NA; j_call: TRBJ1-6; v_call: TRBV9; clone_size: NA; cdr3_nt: TGTGCCAGCAGCTCACAGGCGGATTCACCCCTCCACTTT; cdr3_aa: CASSSQADSPLHF
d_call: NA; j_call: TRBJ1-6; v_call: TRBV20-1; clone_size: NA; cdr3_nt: TGCAGTGCGTGGGGGGGGGTCGGGAATTCACCCCTCCACTTT; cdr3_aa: CSAWGGVGNSPLHF
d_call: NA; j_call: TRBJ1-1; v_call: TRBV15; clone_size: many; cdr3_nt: TGTGCCACCAGCAGAGATGAGGCGGCCAGGGGTGCTTTCTTT; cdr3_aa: CATSRDEAARGAFF
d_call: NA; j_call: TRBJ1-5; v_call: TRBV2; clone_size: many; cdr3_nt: TGTGCCAGCAGTAGGGACGATCAGCCCCAGCATTTT; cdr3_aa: CASSRDDQPQHF
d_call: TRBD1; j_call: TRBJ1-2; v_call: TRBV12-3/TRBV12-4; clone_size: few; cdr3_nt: TGTGCCAGCAGTTTTCAGGGACAGAACTATGGCTACACCTTC; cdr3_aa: CASSFQGQNYGYTF
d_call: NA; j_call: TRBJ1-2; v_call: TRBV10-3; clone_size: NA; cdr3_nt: TGTGCCATCAGTGAGGCAGGACTAAACTATGGCTACACCTTC; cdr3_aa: CAISEAGLNYGYTF
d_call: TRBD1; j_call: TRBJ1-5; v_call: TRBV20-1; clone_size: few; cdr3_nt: TGCAGTGCTAGAGTAGGGACAGGGTTGCTTGGGAGCAATCAGCCCCAGCATTTT; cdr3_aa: CSARVGTGLLGSNQPQHF
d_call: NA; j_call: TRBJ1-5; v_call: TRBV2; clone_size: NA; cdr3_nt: TGTGCCAGCACCCCGGGGAGATCTGGGGCCAATCAGCCCCAGCATTTT; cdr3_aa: CASTPGRSGANQPQHF